These 7 T cell receptor beta chains were sequenced from one sample in a study of shared clonotypes between healthy human individuals. Generated by immunoSEQ multiplex PCR, the TCRdb table keeps only in-frame clones and is missing some. The sample lists 750,000 to 1,000,000 clones, 80% to 95% seen once, with 24% in the top ten. Terminally differentiated effector memory CD45RA+ cells were excluded by CCR7 positive selection of CD45RO-negative cells. Sequencing was done on a sample of naive CD8+ T cells sorted from blood. The receptors shown here come from a man aged 25-45 years in good health.

This rearrangement joins TRBV4-1 to TRBJ2-7; 8 nucleotides line up with TRBD2. This CDR3 is built from 15 residues. The junction had 8 bases not matched to a gene; V was cut back by 4 bases and J by 3 bases. The V gene's germline CDR1 is MGHRA and CDR2 YSYEKL. The CDR3 sequence: CASSRSGGGVYEQYF. The CDR3 DNA follows: TGCGCCAGCAGCCGATCGGGAGGGGGGGTCTACGAGCAGTACTTC.

The chain employs TRBV6-6 and TRBJ2-5; tentatively, D is TRBD1 or TRBD2 (6 bases each). V was trimmed by 0 bases and J by 5 bases, leaving 16 bases between them. Germline values: CDR1 MNHNY, CDR2 SVGAGI (reference sequence). This CDR3 comprises 16 residues. The CDR3 DNA is TGTGCCAGCAGTTACTCGCCGACAGGCCGGGAGGAGACCCAGTACTTC. Protein product: CASSYSPTGREETQYF.

The chain couples TRBV6-5 to TRBJ1-1; unclear D gene. With 5 bases removed from V and 8 bases from J, the gap between germline ends came to 15 bases. CDR3 length: 13 amino acids. The germline CDR1 and CDR2 sequences are MNHEY and SVGAGI. In DNA form, the CDR3 reads TGTGCCAGCAGTCAGAGGCCCCCGGTGGAAGCTTTCTTT. Its protein product is CASSQRPPVEAFF.

V is TRBV19 and J is TRBJ1-1, with D tentatively TRBD1 (6 bases). The V and J ends lost 4 bases and 3 bases respectively, with 9 bases between them. CDR1 is LNHDA and CDR2 is SQIVND in the germline V gene (reference sequence). This CDR3 is built from 13 residues. The DNA for the CDR3 is TGTGCCAGTAGTAAAACAGGGCACACTGAAGCTTTCTTT. Residues: CASSKTGHTEAFF. The whole variable domain, filled in from reference TRBV19 and TRBJ1-1, reads DGGITQSPKYLFRKEGQNVTLSCEQNLNHDAMYWYRQDPGQGLRLIYYSQIVNDFQKGDIAEGYSVSREKKESFPLTVTSAQKNPTAFYLCASSKTGHTEAFFGQGTRLTVV.

J is TRBJ2-2 and V is TRBV25-1; TRBD2 matches 11 bases. The CDR3 has 13 residues. Germline values: CDR1 MGHDK, CDR2 SYGVNS. DNA of the CDR3: TGTGCTGGCTCTAGCGGGGGGACCGGGGAGCTGTTTTTT. Translation gives CAGSSGGTGELFF.

The chain recombines TRBV2 with TRBJ1-1; D remains unclear. In germline, CDR1 is SNHLY, CDR2 FYNNEI. The CDR3 is 11 amino acids. The CDR3 spells CAPKGRDGAFF. As DNA, the CDR3 is TGTGCACCCAAAGGGAGGGATGGAGCTTTCTTT.

This rearrangement joins TRBV29-1 to TRBJ1-1; 8 nucleotides agree with TRBD1. CDR3 length: 15 residues. V trimming: 3 bases; J trimming: 0 bases; junction bases outside the gene matches: 6. CDR1 and CDR2 from the germline V gene are SQVTM and ANQGSEA. CDR3 residues: CSVDYWTGMNTEAFF. CDR3 nucleotide sequence: TGCAGCGTTGATTATTGGACAGGGATGAACACTGAAGCTTTCTTT.